One sample yielded the 17 T cell receptor beta chains listed below, sequenced in a study of metastatic and nonmetastatic thyroid tumors. With MiXCR, TCRdb reprocessed the PCR reads. Of about 59,000 clones in the sample, 16% were seen once. Every patient underwent thyroid surgery untreated. The sequenced sample consisted of blood. These receptors all come from a male donor with papillary thyroid cancer or a benign thyroid nodule (not recorded which). Some clones in this sample may be carry-over from other donors' samples.

This clone was detected ten times or more. This chain joins TRBV4-3 and TRBJ1-2; no clear D. The CDR3 extends over 15 amino acids. CDR1 LGHNA and CDR2 YSLEER come from the germline V gene. The V end was cut by 5 bases, the J end by 3 bases, with 16 bases between. CDR3 bases: TGCGCCAGCAGCAAGGAGCGGAGTACTTACTATGGCTACACCTTC. Its translation is CASSKERSTYYGYTF.

This clone was observed many times. Here the CDR3 reads CASRSEGYTGELFF. In DNA form, the CDR3 reads TGTGCCAGCAGGTCGGAGGGGTACACCGGGGAGCTGTTTTTT. The V and J genes are TRBV6-1 and TRBJ2-2; D might be TRBD2 (6 bases). This CDR3 contains 14 residues. The V and J ends lost 6 bases and 3 bases respectively, with 11 bases between them. Germline V gene lookup returns CDR1 MNHNS and CDR2 SASEGT.

Comments on this clone: With a much larger clone just one base away, this may be a read error. This same CDR3 is encoded by further DNA sequences in the sample. The gene calls are TRBV28 and TRBJ2-3; D may correspond to TRBD1 or TRBD2 (5 bases each). The CDR3 is made up of 16 amino acids. Per the germline V gene, CDR1 is MDHEN and CDR2 is SYDVKM. V dropped 7 bases and J dropped 6 bases, with 23 bases sitting between them. CDR3 nucleotides: TGTGCCAGCACAGCTCCCGGGGCCCGGCTCGCGGATACGCAGTATTTT. Residues: CASTAPGARLADTQYF.

Ten or more counts support this clone. The J gene is TRBJ2-5, the V gene TRBV6-2 or TRBV6-3; possibly TRBD2 for D (5 bases). The CDR3 totals 16 residues. Germline CDR1 is MNHEY and CDR2 is SVGEGT. V was trimmed by 6 bases and J by 5 bases, leaving 22 bases between them. CDR3 sequence: CASRTGIVSSVETQYF. In DNA, the CDR3 is TGTGCCAGCAGAACGGGAATAGTAAGCAGTGTGGAGACCCAGTACTTC.

V is TRBV6-4 and J is TRBJ2-7, with D tentatively TRBD1 (6 bases). Germline CDR1 reads MRHNA; CDR2 reads SNTAGT. This CDR3 region has 15 residues. This chain's CDR3 is CASRLLQGVPYQQYV. The CDR3 nucleotides are TGTGCCAGCAGACTTCTACAGGGTGTCCCCTACCAGCAGTACGTC.

The table lists this clone with many counts. The chain couples TRBV18 to TRBJ2-7; D unclear. The ends were cut back, 6 bases at V and 2 bases at J, with 11 bases in the middle. Germline V gene sequence: CDR1 KGHSH, CDR2 LQKENI. The CDR3 is 13 residues long. Written as DNA, the CDR3 is TGTGCCAGCTCCGGCGGCGAAACCTACGAGCAGTACTTC. This translates into CASSGGETYEQYF.

At least ten counts were recorded for this clone. The chain is built from TRBV2 and TRBJ1-5; D uncertain. Deletions cut 9 bases from V and 0 bases from J, with 12 bases between. CDR1 is SNHLY and CDR2 is FYNNEI in the germline V gene. The CDR3 sequence is 14 residues long. CDR3 sequence: CASHTGYSNQPQHF. CDR3 coding DNA: TGTGCCAGTCATACGGGGTATAGCAATCAGCCCCAGCATTTT. Full variable domain (rest looked up from reference TRBV2 and TRBJ1-5): EPEVTQTPSHQVTQMGQEVILRCVPISNHLYFYWYRQILGQKVEFLVSFYNNEISEKSEIFDDQFSVERPDGSNFTLKIRSTKLEDSAMYFCASHTGYSNQPQHFGDGTRLSIL.

The chain joins TRBV20-1 to TRBJ2-7, with D tentatively TRBD2 (8 bases). V lost 7 bases to trimming and J lost 5 bases, with 33 bases between them. The CDR3 runs to 18 residues. Germline V CDR1 and CDR2: DFQATT, SNEGSKA (reference sequence). Here the CDR3 DNA reads TGCAGTGTCCTAGGGGGCGGGAGGATTAAGGTCATGGGCGACGAGCAGTACGTC. This codes for CSVLGGGRIKVMGDEQYV.

This clone was seen a handful of times. V gene TRBV6-1 combines with J gene TRBJ1-6, with D uncertain. CDR3 length: 12 residues. V dropped 2 bases and J dropped 13 bases, with 9 bases sitting between them. CDR1 is MNHNS and CDR2 is SASEGT in the germline V gene. Written as DNA, the CDR3 is TGTGCCAGCAGTGAACCTCAGGTTCCCCTCCACTTT. This codes for CASSEPQVPLHF.

This clone has a count of ten or more. The V gene is TRBV10-3, the J gene TRBJ2-1; 10 bases are shared with TRBD1. Germline-derived CDR1 and CDR2 are ENHRY and SYGVKD. Trimming removed 6 bases from V and 6 bases from J; junction bases left unmatched: 2. The CDR3 sequence is 13 residues long. CDR3: CAISRDRGNEQFF. The CDR3 region has the DNA TGTGCCATCAGCCGGGACAGGGGCAATGAGCAGTTCTTC.

In its sample, this clone was seen many times. The rearrangement uses TRBV18 and TRBJ2-5; D perhaps matches TRBD2 (5 bases). Looked up from germline, CDR1 is KGHSH and CDR2 is LQKENI. V was pared by 5 bases and J by 2 bases, with 15 bases between. This CDR3 contains 15 residues. CDR3 loop: CASSTYSGPQETQYF. The CDR3 bases are TGTGCCAGCTCAACCTACAGCGGACCACAAGAGACCCAGTACTTC. The whole variable domain, filled in from reference TRBV18 and TRBJ2-5, reads NAGVMQNPRHLVRRRGQEARLRCSPMKGHSHVYWYRQLPEEGLKFMVYLQKENIIDESGMPKERFSAEFPKEGPSILRIQQVVRGDSAAYFCASSTYSGPQETQYFGPGTRLLVL.

With respect to this clone: This could be a read error, since a much larger clone is one nucleotide away. The chain is built from TRBV11-1 and TRBJ2-3; unclear D gene. Germline CDR1 and CDR2: SGHAT and FQDESV (reference sequence). V dropped 0 bases and J dropped 3 bases, with 10 bases sitting between them. The CDR3 has 15 amino acids. CDR3 in DNA: TGTGCCAGCAGCTTAGCCGCAACGTTGACAGATACGCAGTATTTT. This sequence encodes CASSLAATLTDTQYF.

This clone appeared many times. This CDR3 is also generated by other DNA sequences in the sample. The CDR3 reads CASSPGPGQSTDTQYF. The CDR3 DNA sequence: TGTGCCAGCAGCCCAGGACCGGGACAGAGCACAGATACGCAGTATTTT. The chain recombines TRBV7-8 with TRBJ2-3; 7 bases are shared with TRBD1. CDR1 is SGHVS, CDR2 FQNEAQ, per germline. The CDR3 loop spans 16 amino acids. The V segment lost 5 bases and the J segment 0 bases; nucleotides outside the gene matches: 8.

This clone occurred many times. The chain links TRBV4-3 to TRBJ1-1; 7 bases align to TRBD1. J was trimmed by 3 bases and V by 3 bases; bases with no gene match: 7. Germline values: CDR1 LGHNA, CDR2 YSLEER. The CDR3 has 15 residues. Here the CDR3 DNA reads TGCGCCAGCAGCCAGGAGGAACAGGGGTACACTGAAGCTTTCTTT. Amino acids: CASSQEEQGYTEAFF.

In this sample, this clone turned up many times. The chain is built from TRBV5-6 and TRBJ1-2; no clear D gene. Germline CDR1 SGHDT, CDR2 YYEEEE. The CDR3 length is 16 residues. V lost 3 bases and J 8 bases, leaving 23 bases between the germline ends. The CDR3 loop is CASSSRRADVWEGYTF. For the CDR3, the DNA is TGTGCCAGCAGCTCCCGCCGAGCCGACGTCTGGGAGGGCTACACCTTC.

Remarks on this clone: The germline gene is not matched at one end of the junction; a read error may be the cause. The rearrangement links TRBV6-5 to TRBJ1-6; possibly TRBD1 for D (6 bases). Germline values: CDR1 MNHEY, CDR2 SVGAGI. The CDR3 spans 16 residues. Here the CDR3 reads CASIYSCRGFGSPLHF. In nucleotides, the CDR3 is TGTGCCAGCATTTACTCGTGCAGGGGCTTTGGCTCACCCCTCCACTTT.

This clone was seen ten or more times. The chain recombines TRBV27 with TRBJ1-6, with D hard to call. Germline V lookup: CDR1 MNHEY, CDR2 SMNVEV (reference sequence). The CDR3 extends over 18 amino acids. V was shortened by 2 bases and J by 1 base, with 15 bases between the two germline ends. DNA of the CDR3: TGTGCCAGCAGTTTACCGTCAAGAACGGGGTCCTATAATTCACCCCTCCACTTT. This gives the protein CASSLPSRTGSYNSPLHF.